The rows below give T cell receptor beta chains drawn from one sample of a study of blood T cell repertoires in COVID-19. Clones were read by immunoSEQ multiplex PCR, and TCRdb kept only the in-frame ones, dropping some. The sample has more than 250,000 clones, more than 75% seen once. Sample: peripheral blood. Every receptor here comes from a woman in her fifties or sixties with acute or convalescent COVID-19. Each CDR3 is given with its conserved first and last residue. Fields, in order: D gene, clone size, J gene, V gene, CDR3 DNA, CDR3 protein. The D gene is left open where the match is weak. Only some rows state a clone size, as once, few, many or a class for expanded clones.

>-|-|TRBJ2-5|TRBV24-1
TGTGCCACCAGTGATCCCGGGGGGCTAGCACTAGGGACCCAGTACTTC
CATSDPGGLALGTQYF
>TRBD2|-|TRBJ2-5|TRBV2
TGTGCCAGCAGCGGGACTAGCGGGAGGGAAGAGACCCAGTACTTC
CASSGTSGREETQYF
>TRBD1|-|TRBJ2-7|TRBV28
TGTGCCAGCAGTTTATCCGGGACAGCTTTTCTGCCGCAGTACTTC
CASSLSGTAFLPQYF
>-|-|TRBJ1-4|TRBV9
TGTGCCAGCAGCGTAGGATGGGAGGGTACTAATGAAAAACTGTTTTTT
CASSVGWEGTNEKLFF
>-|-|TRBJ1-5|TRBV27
TGTGCCAGCAGTTTGCGTGAGAACCAGCCCCAGCATTTT
CASSLRENQPQHF
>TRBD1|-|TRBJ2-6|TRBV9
TGTGCCAGCAGCGTAATGGGACAGGCCTCTGGGGCCAACGTCCTGACTTTC
CASSVMGQASGANVLTF
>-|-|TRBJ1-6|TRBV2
TGTGCCAGCAGTGAACTGGGGGCAAACTCACCCCTCCACTTT
CASSELGANSPLHF
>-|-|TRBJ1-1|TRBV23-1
TGCGCCAGCAGTCAATCTTCTTCAACGCAGGGCAGTCGGAACACTGAAGCTTTCTTT
CASSQSSSTQGSRNTEAFF
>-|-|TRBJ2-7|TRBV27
TGTGCCAGCAGCAACTTCCGACAAGCTTCCTACGAGCAGTACTTC
CASSNFRQASYEQYF
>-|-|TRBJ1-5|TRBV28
TGTGCCAGCAGTTTGGTGTTTGGGGCTTTTAGCAATCAGCCCCAGCATTTT
CASSLVFGAFSNQPQHF
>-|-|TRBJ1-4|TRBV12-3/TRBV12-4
TGTGCCAGCAGTTATAGAGAAAAACTGTTTTTT
CASSYREKLFF
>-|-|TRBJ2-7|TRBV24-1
TGTGCCACCAGTGATGGAGGGGTGGGGGGCTCCTACGAGCAGTACTTC
CATSDGGVGGSYEQYF
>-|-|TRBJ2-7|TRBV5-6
TGTGCCAGCAGCCCGGGACATCCCTACGAGCAGTACTTC
CASSPGHPYEQYF
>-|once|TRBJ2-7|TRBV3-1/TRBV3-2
TGTGCCAGCAGCCAAGGGAGTGAGCAGTACTTC
CASSQGSEQYF
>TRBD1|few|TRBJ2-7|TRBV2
TGTGCCAGCAGTCCCCCGACAGGGGGGGCCTACGAGCAGTACTTC
CASSPPTGGAYEQYF
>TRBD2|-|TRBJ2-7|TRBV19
TGTGCCACGACTAGCGGGAGTACCTACGAGCAGTACTTC
CATTSGSTYEQYF
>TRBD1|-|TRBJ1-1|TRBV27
TGTGCCAGCAGTGATGGACAGGGTGGATTATTCACTGAAGCTTTCTTT
CASSDGQGGLFTEAFF
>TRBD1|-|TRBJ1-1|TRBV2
TGTGCCAGCAGAGGGGGCTGGACTGAAGCTTTCTTT
CASRGGWTEAFF
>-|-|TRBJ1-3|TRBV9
TGTGCCAGCAGCGCCACCTCAGGTTTCTCTGGAAACACCATATATTTT
CASSATSGFSGNTIYF
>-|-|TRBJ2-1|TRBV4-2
TGTGCCAGCAGCCAAGCAGAGGGGGAGTCGGTATTCAATGAGCAGTTCTTC
CASSQAEGESVFNEQFF
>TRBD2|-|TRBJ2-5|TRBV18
TGTGCCAGCTCACCCCTCGGGGGGGGAGAGACCCAGTACTTC
CASSPLGGGETQYF
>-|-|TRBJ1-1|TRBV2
TGTGCCAGCAGTGAATCTTGGCCCCGGGACACTGAAGCTTTCTTT
CASSESWPRDTEAFF
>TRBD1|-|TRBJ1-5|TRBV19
TGTGCCAGTAGTATCCCGGGGACAGGGGGCCCGATCAATCAGCCCCAGCATTTT
CASSIPGTGGPINQPQHF
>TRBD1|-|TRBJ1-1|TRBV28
TGTGCCAGCAGTAGTGGGGGGAGGACAGGGGTCTATTCTACTGAAGCTTTCTTT
CASSSGGRTGVYSTEAFF
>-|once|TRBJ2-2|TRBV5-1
TGCGCCAGCAGCGCCAGGGAGAACACCGGGGAGCTGTTTTTT
CASSARENTGELFF
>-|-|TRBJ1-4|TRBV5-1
TGCGCCAGCAGCTCCTTTGTGGACAGTAATGAAAAACTGTTTTTT
CASSSFVDSNEKLFF
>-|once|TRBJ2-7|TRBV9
TGTGCCAGCAGCGTAGTACAGGCTAGCTCCTACGAGCAGTACTTC
CASSVVQASSYEQYF
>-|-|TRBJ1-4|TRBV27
TGTGCCAGCAGTCGGACTCTACGGACAGCCTCTAATGAAAAACTGTTTTTT
CASSRTLRTASNEKLFF
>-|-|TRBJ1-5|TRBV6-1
TGTGCCAGCAGTGAAACAGGGTATGGTCAGCCCCAGCATTTT
CASSETGYGQPQHF
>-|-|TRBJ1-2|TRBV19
TGTGCCAGTAGTATAGTCAGGGAGGATGGCTACACCTTC
CASSIVREDGYTF
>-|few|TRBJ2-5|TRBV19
TGTGCCAGTAGTATCCAGGGGACATCTGAGACCCAGTACTTC
CASSIQGTSETQYF
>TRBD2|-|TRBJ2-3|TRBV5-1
TGCGCCAGCCAAAGTAGCGGGACCGGCACAGATACGCAGTATTTT
CASQSSGTGTDTQYF
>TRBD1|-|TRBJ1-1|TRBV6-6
TGTGCCAGCAGACCACAGGGGACGAACACTGAAGCTTTCTTT
CASRPQGTNTEAFF
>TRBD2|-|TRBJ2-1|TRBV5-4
TGTGCCAGCAGCTTGGTGTCGGGACTACTTCACAATGAGCAGTTCTTC
CASSLVSGLLHNEQFF
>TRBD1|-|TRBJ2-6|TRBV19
TGTGCCAGTAGTATCACCTTGACAGGGGTGGCCTCTGGGGCCAACGTCCTGACTTTC
CASSITLTGVASGANVLTF
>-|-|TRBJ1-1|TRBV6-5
TGTGCCAGCAGTATGTCCCGGGGGGCTCTCACTGAAGCTTTCTTT
CASSMSRGALTEAFF
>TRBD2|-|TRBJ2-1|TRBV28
TGTGCCAGCAGTCCCTGGACTAGCGGGATTGTTGAGCAGTTCTTC
CASSPWTSGIVEQFF
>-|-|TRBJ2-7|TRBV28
TGTGCCAGCAGTTTAAGTCCCGGGGCCTACGAGCAGTACTTC
CASSLSPGAYEQYF
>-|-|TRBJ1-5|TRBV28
TGTGCCAGCAGTACCCCCCGGAGGGATCAGCCCCAGCATTTT
CASSTPRRDQPQHF
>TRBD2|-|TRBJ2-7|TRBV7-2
TGTGCCAGCAGCTTACTAGCGGGAGAAACTTACGAGCAGTACTTC
CASSLLAGETYEQYF
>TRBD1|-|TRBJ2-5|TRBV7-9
TGTGCCAGCAGGACAGGGGGCGGGCAAGAGACCCAGTACTTC
CASRTGGGQETQYF
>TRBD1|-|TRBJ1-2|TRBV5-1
TGCGCCAGCAGCTTGACAGGGGGGCTTGATGGCTACACCTTC
CASSLTGGLDGYTF
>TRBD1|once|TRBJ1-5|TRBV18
TGTGCCAGCTCATCTTCAACAGGGGGCCCGTCTCAGCCCCAGCATTTT
CASSSSTGGPSQPQHF
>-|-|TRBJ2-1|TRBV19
TGTGCCAGCACGGACAGACCGTACACCTACAATGAGCAGTTCTTC
CASTDRPYTYNEQFF
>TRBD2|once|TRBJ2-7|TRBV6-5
TGTGCCAGCAGTCCAACTAGCGGGGGGACCTACGAGCAGTACTTC
CASSPTSGGTYEQYF
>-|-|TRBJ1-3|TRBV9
TGTGCCAGCACCACGTACGGGACTCCTGGAAACACCATATATTTT
CASTTYGTPGNTIYF
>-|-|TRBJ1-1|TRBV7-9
TGTGCCAGCAGCTTATTGGTAACACATTTT
CASSLLVTHF
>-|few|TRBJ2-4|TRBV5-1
TGCGCCAGCAGCTCACCTGGAGCGACAGCCAAAAACATTCAGTACTTC
CASSSPGATAKNIQYF